This note documents a single T cell receptor (beta chain) sequence. The sample originates from a study of blood T cell repertoires in COVID-19. As for the study in general: COVID-19 samples collected from the United States, Italy and Spain covered acute and convalescent phases.

The method was immunoSEQ multiplex PCR; TCRdb's version includes in-frame clones alone and lacks a portion of them. The table records under 300,000 clones, approximately 83% of them present only once. The sequence was collected from a woman aged 70-85 years with acute or convalescent COVID-19. The sequencing sample was made of peripheral blood.

The CDR3 reads CASSAQGRSASYEQYF. The CDR3, as DNA: TGTGCCAGCAGCGCGCAGGGGCGCTCGGCTTCCTACGAGCAGTACTTC. V gene TRBV5-5 combines with J gene TRBJ2-7, with a tentative D call TRBD1 (6 bases). From germline, CDR1 is SGHKS and CDR2 YYEKEE (reference sequence). The CDR3 consists of 16 residues. Trimming left V 4 bases short and J 1 base short, with 18 bases between.